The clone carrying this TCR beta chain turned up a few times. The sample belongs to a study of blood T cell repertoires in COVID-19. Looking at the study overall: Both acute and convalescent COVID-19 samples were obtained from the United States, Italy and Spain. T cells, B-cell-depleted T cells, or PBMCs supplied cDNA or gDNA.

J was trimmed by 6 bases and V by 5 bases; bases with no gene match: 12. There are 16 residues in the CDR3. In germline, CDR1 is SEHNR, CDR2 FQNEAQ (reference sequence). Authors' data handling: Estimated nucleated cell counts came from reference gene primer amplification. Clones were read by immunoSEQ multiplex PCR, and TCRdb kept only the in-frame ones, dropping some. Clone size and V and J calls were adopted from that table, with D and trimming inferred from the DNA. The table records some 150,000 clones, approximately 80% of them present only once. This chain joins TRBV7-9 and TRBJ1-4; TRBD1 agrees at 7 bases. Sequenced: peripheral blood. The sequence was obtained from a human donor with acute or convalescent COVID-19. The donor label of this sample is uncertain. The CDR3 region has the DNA TGTGCCAGCAGCCCACACGGACAGGAGGAGGATGAAAAACTGTTTTTT. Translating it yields CASSPHGQEEDEKLFF.